Each of the 20 T cell receptor beta chains below was sequenced from the same sample in a study of blood T cell repertoires in COVID-19. The method was immunoSEQ multiplex PCR; TCRdb's version includes in-frame clones alone and lacks a portion of them. The sample includes 300,000 to 400,000 clones, under 95% of them seen just once. Sequenced material: PBMCs or T cells enriched from blood (not recorded which). All receptors derive from a man in his 60s who had recovered from COVID-19.

The rearrangement joins TRBV11-2 to TRBJ1-5; perhaps TRBD1 as D (5 bases). CDR1 is SGHAT and CDR2 is FQNNGV in the germline V gene. V lost 0 bases to trimming and J lost 7 bases, with 7 bases between them. The CDR3 is 13 amino acids. The DNA of the CDR3 is TGTGCCAGCAGCTTAGATCGGGGGCAGCCCCAGCATTTT. It yields the protein CASSLDRGQPQHF.

The chain carries TRBV6-1 and TRBJ1-3; 7 bases fit TRBD1. Germline CDR1 reads MNHNS; CDR2 reads SASEGT. V gave up 0 bases and J gave up 0 bases; unmatched junction bases: 2. This CDR3 is 16 amino acids long. CDR3: CASSEAYRGSGNTIYF. CDR3 nucleotide sequence: TGTGCCAGCAGTGAAGCTTACAGGGGCTCTGGAAACACCATATATTTT.

The J gene is TRBJ1-1, the V gene TRBV4-2; 7 positions agree with TRBD1. The CDR3 contains 13 residues. Trimming removed 4 bases from V and 10 bases from J; junction bases left unmatched: 9. In germline, CDR1 is LGHNA, CDR2 YNFKEQ. The CDR3 nucleotides read TGTGCCAGCAGCCCACCGACAGGGTTTGGAGCTTTCTTT. It specifies CASSPPTGFGAFF.

This rearrangement joins TRBV24-1 to TRBJ2-3, with 9 positions matching TRBD1. The CDR3 extends over 14 amino acids. Germline trimming cut 9 bases from V and 7 bases from J; bases unmatched to any gene: 10. The germline V gene has CDR1 KGHDR and CDR2 SFDVKD. CDR3 sequence: CATSMGQGINTQYF. In DNA, the CDR3 is TGTGCCACCTCAATGGGACAGGGTATAAATACGCAGTATTTT.

This chain uses TRBV27 with TRBJ1-5; D unresolved. CDR3 length equals 14 residues. V was cut by 6 bases and J by 1 base, with 10 bases left in between. Per germline, CDR1 MNHEY and CDR2 SMNVEV (reference sequence). CDR3 coding DNA: TGTGCCAGCAGCCATGGCAGGAGCAATCAGCCCCAGCATTTT. Amino acids: CASSHGRSNQPQHF.

The V gene is TRBV24-1, the J gene TRBJ2-1; D is ambiguous. The CDR3 covers 14 residues. The V gene's germline CDR1 is KGHDR and CDR2 SFDVKD. V lost 0 bases to trimming and J lost 5 bases, with 7 bases between them. CDR3 DNA: TGTGCCACCAGTGATTTGGGCCATGACAATGAGCAGTTCTTC. Protein product: CATSDLGHDNEQFF.

The CDR3 protein is CASSLASGAGELFF. CDR3 coding DNA: TGTGCCAGCAGCTTAGCATCAGGGGCCGGGGAGCTGTTTTTT. The V gene is TRBV7-6, the J gene TRBJ2-2, with D perhaps TRBD1 (6 bases). V shed 0 bases and J shed 6 bases, with 8 bases lying between them. CDR1 and CDR2 from the germline V gene are SGHVS and FNYEAQ. This CDR3 region has 14 residues. Full variable domain (rest looked up from reference TRBV7-6 and TRBJ2-2): GAGVSQSPRYKVTKRGQDVALRCDPISGHVSLYWYRQALGQGPEFLTYFNYEAQQDKSGLPNDRFSAERPEGSISTLTIQRTEQRDSAMYRCASSLASGAGELFFGEGSRLTVL.

This chain connects TRBV9 to TRBJ1-2; TRBD1 matches 11 bases. The CDR3 contains 19 residues. CDR1 SGDLS and CDR2 YYNGEE come from the germline V gene. The ends lost 4 bases at V and 5 bases at J; junction bases unmatched: 19. CDR3: CASSINVRDRGISPYGYTF. The CDR3 DNA reads TGTGCCAGCAGCATCAACGTGAGGGACAGGGGGATATCTCCTTATGGCTACACCTTC.

The chain joins TRBV9 to TRBJ1-4; TRBD1 is a possible D gene (6 bases). V was trimmed by 5 bases and J by 3 bases, leaving 14 bases between them. The germline CDR1 and CDR2 sequences are SGDLS and YYNGEE. This CDR3 has 15 residues. The CDR3 sequence is CASRAGVSANEKLFF. CDR3 coding DNA: TGTGCCAGCAGAGCAGGGGTTTCCGCTAATGAAAAACTGTTTTTT.

This chain uses TRBV4-1 with TRBJ2-1; D may be TRBD1 (6 bases). The CDR3 contains 14 residues. Germline V gives CDR1 MGHRA, CDR2 YSYEKL. Trimming shortened V by 0 bases and J by 9 bases, and 12 bases separated the two germline ends. The CDR3 here is CASSQDLSRGEQFF. The CDR3 DNA sequence: TGCGCCAGCAGCCAAGATCTTAGCAGGGGTGAGCAGTTCTTC.

Only a few counts were recorded for this clone. This chain links TRBV3-1 (or the pseudogene TRBV3-2) with TRBJ2-1; 9 bases are shared with TRBD2. V was clipped by 4 bases and J by 7 bases; unmatched bases: 5. Germline V gives CDR1 LGHDT, CDR2 YNNKEL (reference sequence). CDR3 length: 14 amino acids. This chain's CDR3 is CASSRSGGGNEQFF. The CDR3 bases are TGTGCCAGCAGCCGTAGCGGGGGAGGGAATGAGCAGTTCTTC.

This sequence joins TRBV27 and TRBJ2-3, with D perhaps matching TRBD2 (7 bases). Germline V gene lookup returns CDR1 MNHEY and CDR2 SMNVEV (reference sequence). The CDR3 contains 16 residues. V was trimmed by 2 bases and J by 4 bases, leaving 16 bases between them. The CDR3 region has the DNA TGTGCCAGCAGTTTAATTACGGGGGGCCCCCCAGATACGCAGTATTTT. This gives the protein CASSLITGGPPDTQYF.

The rearrangement joins TRBV7-9 to TRBJ1-2; D is possibly TRBD1 (6 bases). Trimming pared 5 bases from V and 4 bases from J, leaving 17 bases between. This CDR3 comprises 15 residues. CDR1 and CDR2 (germline): SEHNR, FQNEAQ (reference sequence). CDR3 amino acids: CASSARGAEGYGYTF. Here the CDR3 DNA reads TGTGCCAGCAGCGCCCGGGGGGCTGAGGGCTATGGCTACACCTTC.

The gene calls are TRBV19 and TRBJ1-2, with 10 nucleotides matching TRBD1. CDR1 and CDR2 (germline): LNHDA, SQIVND (reference sequence). Trimming at V came to 2 bases and at J to 5 bases, leaving 8 bases not matched to a gene. The CDR3 sequence is 16 residues long. CDR3 in amino acids: CASSITGTGAAYGYTF. Here the CDR3 DNA reads TGTGCCAGTAGTATAACCGGGACAGGGGCGGCTTATGGCTACACCTTC. Full variable domain (missing parts from reference TRBV19 and TRBJ1-2): DGGITQSPKYLFRKEGQNVTLSCEQNLNHDAMYWYRQDPGQGLRLIYYSQIVNDFQKGDIAEGYSVSREKKESFPLTVTSAQKNPTAFYLCASSITGTGAAYGYTFGSGTRLTVV.

This clone has a handful of counts. The chain couples TRBV5-1 to TRBJ1-2; 7 bases agree with TRBD1. This CDR3 is built from 12 residues. Germline CDR1 and CDR2: SGHRS and YFSETQ. V lost 4 bases and J lost 8; bases outside the gene matches: 5. The CDR3 here is CASSPDRYGYTF. As DNA, the CDR3 is TGCGCCAGCAGCCCGGACAGGTACGGCTACACCTTC.

The V call is TRBV7-9, the J call TRBJ2-3, with D possibly TRBD2 on 6 matching bases. The CDR3 spans 13 residues. V lost 6 bases to trimming and J lost 5 bases, with 12 bases between them. The germline CDR1 and CDR2 sequences are SEHNR and FQNEAQ (reference sequence). CDR3 in DNA: TGTGCCAGCAGGTCGGGAGCCCGAGATACGCAGTATTTT. Residues: CASRSGARDTQYF.

V and J are TRBV4-1 and TRBJ1-1; the D gene is possibly TRBD1 (6 bases). The CDR3 consists of 17 residues. V gave up 0 bases and J gave up 7 bases, with 21 bases separating them. CDR1 is MGHRA and CDR2 is YSYEKL in the germline V gene. CDR3 DNA sequence: TGCGCCAGCAGCCAAGAAAGACAGGCCCCCTCGAGACTTGAAGCTTTCTTT. This translates into CASSQERQAPSRLEAFF.

The sample holds a few counts of this clone. The V call is TRBV18, the J call TRBJ2-7, with TRBD2 identical over 12 bases. J was trimmed by 4 bases and V by 8 bases; bases with no gene match: 6. Looked up from germline, CDR1 is KGHSH and CDR2 is LQKENI. CDR3 length equals 14 residues. Written as DNA, the CDR3 is TGTGCCAGCCAAGCCGGGACTAGCGGGTACGAGCAGTACTTC. Amino acids: CASQAGTSGYEQYF.

V usage is TRBV11-2 and J usage is TRBJ1-1; 8 nucleotides align to TRBD1. The CDR3 runs to 15 residues. The J segment lost 4 bases and the V segment lost 3 bases, leaving 7 bases of the junction unmatched. Germline V gene sequence: CDR1 SGHAT, CDR2 FQNNGV. CDR3 amino acids: CASSFQTGVATEAFF. In nucleotides, the CDR3 is TGTGCCAGCAGCTTCCAGACAGGGGTGGCCACTGAAGCTTTCTTT.

The gene calls are TRBV6-5 and TRBJ2-6, with D unclear. The ends were cut back, 6 bases at V and 7 bases at J, with 10 bases in the middle. Germline V CDR1 and CDR2: MNHEY, SVGAGI. The CDR3 contains 13 residues. CDR3 DNA sequence: TGTGCCAGCAGCCTCAGAAGAGCCAACGTCCTGACTTTC. Translating it yields CASSLRRANVLTF.